These T cell receptor beta chains were read from a single sample in a study of T cell repertoires in cytomegalovirus infection. TCRdb processed the reads anew with MiXCR; each CDR3 protein has one entry. Of some 800,000 distinct CDR3 sequences in the sample, around a third were seen once. Their cognate antigens are unknown. The source was cultured CD8+ T cells from PBMCs, collected from culture after CMV antigen stimulation. These TCRs come from a human donor in good health (CMV status not recorded). Some clones in this sample may be carry-over from other donors' samples. Both conserved end residues are part of each CDR3. Fields, in order: D gene, J gene, clone size, V gene, CDR3 protein. The D gene is left open where the match is weak. A clone size is listed for some rows: how often the clone was seen (once, few, many), or a class if it is expanded.

D gene: .
J gene: TRBJ2-7
clone size: many
V gene: TRBV7-2
CDR3 protein: CASSFQGRAYEQYF

D gene: .
J gene: TRBJ2-5
clone size: many
V gene: TRBV6-6
CDR3 protein: CASSYGGPQETQYF

D gene: .
J gene: TRBJ1-4
clone size: once
V gene: TRBV27
CDR3 protein: CASSLSVLGSHPEGKLFF

D gene: .
J gene: TRBJ2-5
clone size: .
V gene: TRBV10-3
CDR3 protein: CAISESPGLETQYF

D gene: .
J gene: TRBJ1-2
clone size: .
V gene: TRBV7-1
CDR3 protein: CAASLRWGYTF

D gene: TRBD1
J gene: TRBJ1-1
clone size: few
V gene: TRBV27
CDR3 protein: CASSSRQGWGTEAFF

D gene: .
J gene: TRBJ1-1
clone size: many
V gene: TRBV7-6
CDR3 protein: CASSSGGGYTEAFF

D gene: TRBD1
J gene: TRBJ2-6
clone size: few
V gene: TRBV11-2
CDR3 protein: CASRPTPTGYLSGANVLTF

D gene: TRBD2
J gene: TRBJ2-1
clone size: few
V gene: TRBV27
CDR3 protein: CASSAGLAGAYNEQFF

D gene: TRBD1
J gene: TRBJ1-5
clone size: .
V gene: TRBV28
CDR3 protein: CASSASDRGIVNNQPQHF

D gene: .
J gene: TRBJ1-1
clone size: .
V gene: TRBV7-9
CDR3 protein: CASIQSWIETEAFF

D gene: TRBD1
J gene: TRBJ1-1
clone size: few
V gene: TRBV12-5
CDR3 protein: CASGLVQEQGDTEAFF

D gene: TRBD2
J gene: TRBJ2-4
clone size: few
V gene: TRBV4-1
CDR3 protein: CASSQDPPLAGGSAKNIQYF

D gene: TRBD1
J gene: TRBJ2-7
clone size: .
V gene: TRBV19
CDR3 protein: CASSISTPGTGIDYEQYF

D gene: .
J gene: TRBJ1-5
clone size: many
V gene: TRBV12-3/TRBV12-4
CDR3 protein: CASRASGDSNQPQHF

D gene: .
J gene: TRBJ1-5
clone size: .
V gene: TRBV19
CDR3 protein: CASSPTGLGQPQHF

D gene: TRBD2
J gene: TRBJ2-1
clone size: few
V gene: TRBV6-2/TRBV6-3
CDR3 protein: CASSRSGLAHPYNEQFF

D gene: TRBD2
J gene: TRBJ2-5
clone size: .
V gene: TRBV7-2
CDR3 protein: CASSLVRAGVKETQYF

D gene: .
J gene: TRBJ1-5
clone size: .
V gene: TRBV2
CDR3 protein: CASSGDGAYSGQPQHF

D gene: .
J gene: TRBJ2-1
clone size: .
V gene: TRBV24-1
CDR3 protein: CATMGAGDNEQFF

D gene: .
J gene: TRBJ2-1
clone size: few
V gene: TRBV19
CDR3 protein: CASSPGEVEPYNEQFF

D gene: .
J gene: TRBJ2-5
clone size: few
V gene: TRBV5-1
CDR3 protein: CASSLVGPTSQETQYF

D gene: .
J gene: TRBJ1-1
clone size: few
V gene: TRBV6-2/TRBV6-3
CDR3 protein: CASSYPPPVWTANTEAFF

D gene: .
J gene: TRBJ1-1
clone size: .
V gene: TRBV6-2/TRBV6-3
CDR3 protein: CASSYRGGDNTEAFF

D gene: TRBD1
J gene: TRBJ1-5
clone size: many
V gene: TRBV6-6
CDR3 protein: CASTQSTGAGNQPQHF

D gene: TRBD2
J gene: TRBJ2-7
clone size: .
V gene: TRBV6-5
CDR3 protein: CASSYRSGAGYEQYF

D gene: .
J gene: TRBJ1-5
clone size: .
V gene: TRBV19
CDR3 protein: CASSIIGGENQPQHF

D gene: TRBD1
J gene: TRBJ2-1
clone size: .
V gene: TRBV10-3
CDR3 protein: CAISDPGQDEQFF

D gene: TRBD1
J gene: TRBJ2-4
clone size: .
V gene: TRBV6-5
CDR3 protein: CASRGTGAKNIQCF

D gene: .
J gene: TRBJ1-2
clone size: few
V gene: TRBV11-2
CDR3 protein: CASSLDPRGGLGYTF

D gene: .
J gene: TRBJ2-5
clone size: many
V gene: TRBV7-2
CDR3 protein: CARGREETQYF

D gene: .
J gene: TRBJ2-3
clone size: once
V gene: TRBV14
CDR3 protein: CASSQDSVTDTQYF

D gene: TRBD1
J gene: TRBJ2-7
clone size: .
V gene: TRBV3-1
CDR3 protein: CASSQGRDRGHDEQYF

D gene: .
J gene: TRBJ1-5
clone size: .
V gene: TRBV19
CDR3 protein: CASSNGGISNQPQHF

D gene: .
J gene: TRBJ1-2
clone size: .
V gene: TRBV2
CDR3 protein: CASSELLATNYGYTF

D gene: .
J gene: TRBJ1-6
clone size: few
V gene: TRBV27
CDR3 protein: CASSLWSGNSPLHF

D gene: .
J gene: TRBJ2-3
clone size: many
V gene: TRBV7-6
CDR3 protein: CASSLILASTDTQYF

D gene: .
J gene: TRBJ2-2
clone size: .
V gene: TRBV19
CDR3 protein: CASRVLVGLNTGELFF

D gene: .
J gene: TRBJ2-2
clone size: .
V gene: TRBV10-1
CDR3 protein: CASSVLTWDDPNTGELFF

D gene: .
J gene: TRBJ1-2
clone size: .
V gene: TRBV25-1
CDR3 protein: CASSESTVYGYTF

D gene: .
J gene: TRBJ2-3
clone size: few
V gene: TRBV6-5
CDR3 protein: CASSRDSTSTDTQYF

D gene: TRBD1
J gene: TRBJ1-1
clone size: .
V gene: TRBV9
CDR3 protein: CASSSRVGTGILRTEAFF

D gene: TRBD2
J gene: TRBJ2-1
clone size: few
V gene: TRBV11-1
CDR3 protein: CASSLNGGALNEQFF

D gene: .
J gene: TRBJ2-1
clone size: many
V gene: TRBV5-5
CDR3 protein: CASSLVRYNEQFF

D gene: .
J gene: TRBJ2-5
clone size: many
V gene: TRBV7-2
CDR3 protein: CASSLEGAGRYETQYF

D gene: .
J gene: TRBJ1-2
clone size: .
V gene: TRBV29-1
CDR3 protein: CSVIQGIYGYTF

D gene: .
J gene: TRBJ1-1
clone size: many
V gene: TRBV7-8
CDR3 protein: CASSLGPSGLEAFF

D gene: TRBD2
J gene: TRBJ2-7
clone size: few
V gene: TRBV6-1
CDR3 protein: CASTPGLGPYEQYF

D gene: .
J gene: TRBJ2-2
clone size: .
V gene: TRBV12-5
CDR3 protein: CASGLGDYLNTGELFF

D gene: .
J gene: TRBJ1-2
clone size: .
V gene: TRBV7-6
CDR3 protein: CASNPFGGPDYTF

D gene: TRBD1
J gene: TRBJ2-7
clone size: .
V gene: TRBV15
CDR3 protein: CATSREGTGVSYEQYF

D gene: TRBD1
J gene: TRBJ1-5
clone size: .
V gene: TRBV4-1
CDR3 protein: CASSQDSTGVIQPQHF